Listed below are T cell receptor beta chains from one sample, sequenced in a study of cytomegalovirus exposure and HLA in healthy donors. Sequencing used immunoSEQ multiplex PCR; TCRdb keeps in-frame clones, though not all of them. The repertoire holds about 140,000 clones, with 70% to 80% as singletons. Sequenced: PBMCs. These receptor sequences come from a man aged 25-45 years in good health and CMV-seronegative. Both conserved end residues are part of each CDR3. D genes are given only for firm matches. Some rows mark clone size as missing; the rest say once, few, many or name a class of expanded clone.

J gene: TRBJ1-4; clone size: .; V gene: TRBV30; D gene: .; CDR3 protein: CAWSSVFEKLFF; CDR3 DNA: TGTGCCTGGAGCTCGGTGTTCGAAAAACTGTTTTTT
J gene: TRBJ2-7; clone size: once; V gene: TRBV29-1; D gene: .; CDR3 protein: CSYDPRLVTSYEQYF; CDR3 DNA: TGCAGCTACGACCCCAGACTAGTTACTTCCTACGAGCAGTACTTC
J gene: TRBJ1-2; clone size: .; V gene: TRBV6-5; D gene: TRBD1; CDR3 protein: CASSYDLSGQIYGYTF; CDR3 DNA: TGTGCCAGCAGTTACGACTTATCGGGACAGATCTATGGCTACACCTTC
J gene: TRBJ2-7; clone size: .; V gene: TRBV6-6; D gene: TRBD1; CDR3 protein: CASWGQGAYEQYF; CDR3 DNA: TGTGCCAGCTGGGGACAGGGGGCTTACGAGCAGTACTTC
J gene: TRBJ2-5; clone size: few; V gene: TRBV6-5; D gene: .; CDR3 protein: CASSEPQGRGAQYF; CDR3 DNA: TGTGCCAGCAGTGAACCCCAGGGGAGGGGCGCCCAGTACTTC
J gene: TRBJ1-4; clone size: .; V gene: TRBV5-8; D gene: TRBD1; CDR3 protein: CASSLAPGQANEKLFF; CDR3 DNA: TGTGCCAGCAGCTTGGCGCCGGGACAGGCTAATGAAAAACTGTTTTTT
J gene: TRBJ1-4; clone size: .; V gene: TRBV6-5; D gene: .; CDR3 protein: CASRTGEKLFF; CDR3 DNA: TGTGCCAGCAGGACAGGCGAAAAACTGTTTTTT
J gene: TRBJ2-5; clone size: .; V gene: TRBV7-3; D gene: TRBD2; CDR3 protein: CASRVTGTSVETQYF; CDR3 DNA: TGTGCCAGCAGGGTAACCGGGACTAGCGTCGAGACCCAGTACTTC
J gene: TRBJ2-1; clone size: few; V gene: TRBV5-1; D gene: TRBD2; CDR3 protein: CASASLAGSYNEQFF; CDR3 DNA: TGCGCCAGCGCGAGTTTAGCGGGCTCCTACAATGAGCAGTTCTTC
J gene: TRBJ2-7; clone size: .; V gene: TRBV6-1; D gene: .; CDR3 protein: CASSEGLLSVSYEQYF; CDR3 DNA: TGTGCCAGCAGTGAGGGACTCCTTTCCGTCTCCTACGAGCAGTACTTC
J gene: TRBJ1-2; clone size: .; V gene: TRBV10-1; D gene: TRBD1; CDR3 protein: CASSESGQGEGGYTF; CDR3 DNA: TGCGCCAGCAGTGAGTCCGGACAGGGAGAGGGTGGCTACACCTTC
J gene: TRBJ1-5; clone size: once; V gene: TRBV28; D gene: .; CDR3 protein: CASSLSVLSNQPQHF; CDR3 DNA: TGTGCCAGCAGTTTATCGGTTCTTAGCAATCAGCCCCAGCATTTT
J gene: TRBJ2-1; clone size: .; V gene: TRBV6-1; D gene: .; CDR3 protein: CASRPGPSYNEQFF; CDR3 DNA: TGTGCCAGCAGGCCAGGGCCCTCCTACAATGAGCAGTTCTTC
J gene: TRBJ2-5; clone size: few; V gene: TRBV29-1; D gene: TRBD2; CDR3 protein: CSAPGLEETQYF; CDR3 DNA: TGCAGCGCTCCGGGACTAGAAGAGACCCAGTACTTC
J gene: TRBJ1-1; clone size: .; V gene: TRBV5-4; D gene: .; CDR3 protein: CASSLDGGIGTEAFF; CDR3 DNA: TGTGCCAGCAGCTTGGACGGGGGAATTGGCACTGAAGCTTTCTTT
J gene: TRBJ1-2; clone size: once; V gene: TRBV29-1; D gene: .; CDR3 protein: CSVGGGYGYTF; CDR3 DNA: TGCAGCGTCGGGGGGGGGTATGGCTACACCTTC
J gene: TRBJ2-2; clone size: .; V gene: TRBV18; D gene: TRBD2; CDR3 protein: CASSPRREGTGELFF; CDR3 DNA: TGTGCCAGCTCACCACGACGGGAGGGCACCGGGGAGCTGTTTTTT
J gene: TRBJ1-5; clone size: once; V gene: TRBV19; D gene: .; CDR3 protein: CASSPLSNQPQHF; CDR3 DNA: TGTGCCAGTAGTCCCCTTAGCAATCAGCCCCAGCATTTT
J gene: TRBJ1-3; clone size: .; V gene: TRBV7-3; D gene: .; CDR3 protein: CASSLIPGDTIYF; CDR3 DNA: TGTGCCAGCAGCTTAATACCCGGAGACACCATATATTTT
J gene: TRBJ2-5; clone size: once; V gene: TRBV10-2; D gene: .; CDR3 protein: CASSESWTQYF; CDR3 DNA: TGCGCCAGCAGTGAGAGCTGGACCCAGTACTTC
J gene: TRBJ1-2; clone size: .; V gene: TRBV6-6; D gene: .; CDR3 protein: CASSVPGNYGYTF; CDR3 DNA: TGTGCCAGCAGTGTTCCAGGCAACTATGGCTACACCTTC
J gene: TRBJ2-1; clone size: .; V gene: TRBV10-3; D gene: .; CDR3 protein: CAISESSTSGGSYNEQFF; CDR3 DNA: TGTGCCATCAGTGAGTCCTCAACGTCCGGGGGCTCCTACAATGAGCAGTTCTTC
J gene: TRBJ2-5; clone size: once; V gene: TRBV5-1; D gene: TRBD2; CDR3 protein: CASSLGLAGGQETQYF; CDR3 DNA: TGCGCCAGCAGCTTGGGACTAGCGGGAGGCCAAGAGACCCAGTACTTC
J gene: TRBJ2-1; clone size: .; V gene: TRBV7-7; D gene: .; CDR3 protein: CASSSNTGNNEQFF; CDR3 DNA: TGTGCTAGCAGCTCAAACACGGGGAACAATGAGCAGTTCTTC
J gene: TRBJ2-1; clone size: .; V gene: TRBV5-1; D gene: .; CDR3 protein: CASSLGSQYNEQFF; CDR3 DNA: TGCGCCAGCAGCTTGGGGTCACAATACAATGAGCAGTTCTTC
J gene: TRBJ2-3; clone size: once; V gene: TRBV11-2; D gene: .; CDR3 protein: CASRSPNADTQYF; CDR3 DNA: TGTGCCAGCAGGAGCCCGAATGCAGATACGCAGTATTTT
J gene: TRBJ2-2; clone size: .; V gene: TRBV7-9; D gene: TRBD1; CDR3 protein: CASSWGQGAGGELFF; CDR3 DNA: TGTGCCAGCAGCTGGGGACAGGGGGCTGGCGGGGAGCTGTTTTTT
J gene: TRBJ1-5; clone size: .; V gene: TRBV7-9; D gene: .; CDR3 protein: CASSTGFVNQPQHF; CDR3 DNA: TGTGCCAGCAGTACAGGGTTCGTTAATCAGCCCCAGCATTTT
J gene: TRBJ1-2; clone size: once; V gene: TRBV5-1; D gene: TRBD1; CDR3 protein: CASSQQGAYGGYTF; CDR3 DNA: TGCGCCAGCAGCCAACAGGGGGCTTATGGGGGCTACACCTTC